The 24 T cell receptor beta chains below all came from one sample that was sequenced in a study of cytomegalovirus exposure and HLA in healthy donors. PCR used 60 Vbeta primers and 13 Jbeta primers. Using immunoSEQ multiplex PCR, the repertoire was profiled, and TCRdb retains in-frame clones only, with some absent. The table has around 130,000 clones, about 85% seen once. Sequencing input: PBMCs. Every receptor here comes from a boy younger than 18 in good health and CMV-seronegative.

The chain employs TRBV29-1 and TRBJ2-1; D unresolved. The CDR3 is made up of 15 amino acids. Trimming stripped 3 bases from V and 0 bases from J, with 12 bases between. Germline V gene data show CDR1 as SQVTM and CDR2 as ANQGSEA. The CDR3 DNA is TGCAGCGTTGATCTCGGTCGGAGCTCCTACAATGAGCAGTTCTTC. Translated: CSVDLGRSSYNEQFF.

This chain uses TRBV30 with TRBJ2-2, with a weak D call TRBD2 (5 bases). This CDR3 contains 13 residues. The V and J ends lost 2 bases and 1 base respectively, with 5 bases between them. CDR1 is GTSNPN and CDR2 is SVGIG in the germline V gene (reference sequence). The CDR3 DNA follows: TGTGCCTGGAGTAGCGGGAACACCGGGGAGCTGTTTTTT. It codes for CAWSSGNTGELFF.

The chain combines TRBV4-2 with TRBJ2-1; 9 bases are shared with TRBD1. The ends lost 0 bases at V and 8 bases at J; junction bases unmatched: 11. This CDR3 is built from 17 residues. Germline V gene data show CDR1 as LGHNA and CDR2 as YNFKEQ. The CDR3 nucleotides read TGTGCCAGCAGCCAAGAATTGGGGGGACAGGGTATGTATGAGCAGTTCTTC. Its translation is CASSQELGGQGMYEQFF.

The V and J genes are TRBV10-3 and TRBJ2-1, with 8 positions matching TRBD2. The J segment lost 5 bases and the V segment lost 8 bases, leaving 26 bases of the junction unmatched. Per germline, CDR1 ENHRY and CDR2 SYGVKD. The CDR3 sequence is 20 residues long. CDR3 in amino acids: CAISHSPPGGGGSGNNEQFF. CDR3 DNA: TGTGCCATCTCCCATAGCCCCCCGGGTGGCGGGGGGTCTGGAAACAATGAGCAGTTCTTC.

The chain links TRBV5-5 to TRBJ2-5; D possibly corresponds to TRBD1 (6 bases). With 0 bases removed from V and 2 bases from J, the gap between germline ends came to 14 bases. The CDR3 totals 16 residues. Germline V gives CDR1 SGHKS, CDR2 YYEKEE (reference sequence). The CDR3 nucleotides read TGTGCCAGCAGCTTGGATTGGGACACAGGACAAGAGACCCAGTACTTC. This gives the protein CASSLDWDTGQETQYF.

CDR3 bases: TGTGCCAGCAGCTTGAATGCGCCCGTCTATGGCTACACCTTC. It yields the protein CASSLNAPVYGYTF. This sequence joins TRBV5-8 and TRBJ1-2; D is unclear. From germline, CDR1 is SGHTS and CDR2 YDEGEE. This CDR3 comprises 14 residues. V was shortened by 1 base and J by 4 bases, with 11 bases between the two germline ends.

This chain links TRBV7-9 with TRBJ1-1; tentatively, D is TRBD1 (6 bases). Germline V gives CDR1 SEHNR, CDR2 FQNEAQ (reference sequence). V lost 3 bases to trimming and J lost 6 bases, with 17 bases between them. This CDR3 comprises 15 residues. The CDR3 DNA follows: TGTGCCAGCAGCTTCGGGCAGGGGTCCCCTCCTGAAGCTTTCTTT. Protein sequence: CASSFGQGSPPEAFF.

V and J are TRBV6-1 and TRBJ1-3, with TRBD1 matching over 7 bases. Looked up from germline, CDR1 is MNHNS and CDR2 is SASEGT. The ends lost 6 bases at V and 0 bases at J; junction bases unmatched: 5. CDR3 size: 15 residues. This chain's CDR3 is CASSQDRSSGNTIYF. The CDR3 nucleotides read TGTGCCAGCAGCCAGGACAGGAGCTCTGGAAACACCATATATTTT.

The chain uses TRBV2 and TRBJ2-1, with D uncertain. The germline CDR1 and CDR2 sequences are SNHLY and FYNNEI. The CDR3 runs 12 residues. The V end was cut by 6 bases, the J end by 10 bases, with 13 bases between. CDR3 bases: TGTGCCAGCAGCCCGGGTCGATCAGAGCAGTTCTTC. Translating gives CASSPGRSEQFF.

This rearrangement joins TRBV19 to TRBJ1-2; D remains ambiguous. Trimming took 2 bases from V and 3 from J, leaving 13 bases between them. The CDR3 runs to 15 residues. Germline loops: CDR1 LNHDA, CDR2 SQIVND (reference sequence). The CDR3 bases are TGTGCCAGTAGTATAAGACACCGAGGGTACTATGGCTACACCTTC. Amino acids: CASSIRHRGYYGYTF.

In this sample, this clone turned up a few times. The chain employs TRBV5-4 and TRBJ2-3, with a possible D match to TRBD1 (6 bases). With 0 bases removed from V and 3 bases from J, the gap between germline ends came to 14 bases. From germline, CDR1 is SGHNT and CDR2 YYREEE (reference sequence). The CDR3 loop spans 16 amino acids. The CDR3 DNA sequence: TGTGCCAGCAGCTTGGTGGGTGGGGGCCAGACAGATACGCAGTATTTT. Protein sequence: CASSLVGGGQTDTQYF.

The chain has TRBV6-5 and TRBJ1-1; no clear D gene. This CDR3 comprises 14 residues. Germline V lookup: CDR1 MNHEY, CDR2 SVGAGI. V lost 8 bases to trimming and J lost 1 base, with 14 bases between them. CDR3 residues: CASAPGLGNTEAFF. For the CDR3, the DNA is TGTGCCAGCGCCCCGGGTTTGGGGAACACTGAAGCTTTCTTT.

Notes on this clone: The junction does not match germline at one end; this may be a read error. The V and J genes are TRBV6-5 and TRBJ1-2; no clear D gene. The CDR3 is 13 amino acids. The germline V gene encodes CDR1 MNHEY and CDR2 SVGAGI. The CDR3 DNA reads TGTGCCAGCAGACCAGGAGAGGGCTATGGCTACCCCTTC. It translates to CASRPGEGYGYPF.

The chain employs TRBV6-1 and TRBJ2-7, with D possibly being TRBD2 (5 bases). Germline V CDR1 and CDR2: MNHNS, SASEGT. Trimming shortened V by 7 bases and J by 7 bases, and 14 bases separated the two germline ends. The CDR3 length is 12 residues. The DNA of the CDR3 is TGTGCCAGCACCGGGCAGCGGCCTGAGCAGTACTTC. Translated: CASTGQRPEQYF.

The rearrangement uses TRBV27 and TRBJ1-5, with TRBD1 matching 8 bases. The CDR3 totals 16 residues. Germline loops: CDR1 MNHEY, CDR2 SMNVEV (reference sequence). V shed 5 bases, J shed 3 bases, and the junction held 9 bases outside the gene matches. The CDR3 DNA reads TGTGCCAGCAGTCAACGGACAGGGTCAAACAATCAGCCCCAGCATTTT. As protein: CASSQRTGSNNQPQHF.

The chain combines TRBV27 with TRBJ1-1; TRBD1 might be the D (5 bases). Germline V gene sequence: CDR1 MNHEY, CDR2 SMNVEV (reference sequence). The ends were cut back, 1 base at V and 7 bases at J, with 10 bases in the middle. The CDR3 totals 13 residues. The CDR3 region has the DNA TGTGCCAGCAGTTTATTCATCGGGGGTGAAGCTTTCTTT. Encoded protein: CASSLFIGGEAFF.

V and J are TRBV9 and TRBJ2-3; 13 bases align to TRBD2. CDR1 is SGDLS and CDR2 is YYNGEE in the germline V gene. J gave up 3 bases and V 3 bases, and 10 bases lay outside the gene matches. CDR3 size: 18 residues. The CDR3 bases are TGTGCCAGCAGCGCGGGGACTAGCGGGGCTTATTTGACAGATACGCAGTATTTT. Its protein is CASSAGTSGAYLTDTQYF. Filled out from reference TRBV9 and TRBJ2-3, the complete variable domain reads DSGVTQTPKHLITATGQRVTLRCSPRSGDLSVYWYQQSLDQGLQFLIQYYNGEERAKGNILERFSAQQFPDLHSELNLSSLELGDSALYFCASSAGTSGAYLTDTQYFGPGTRLTVL.

The V gene is TRBV14, the J gene TRBJ2-1; 11 positions match TRBD2. This CDR3 has 17 amino acids. V shed 5 bases and J 7 bases; nucleotides not matched to a gene: 13. CDR1 is SGHDN and CDR2 is FVKESK in the germline V gene. The CDR3, as DNA: TGTGCCAGCAGCGCGACCAAGATAGCGGGAGGGCCTAATGAGCAGTTCTTC. It translates to CASSATKIAGGPNEQFF.

As regards this clone: This same CDR3 is encoded by further DNA sequences in the sample. This chain links TRBV7-3 with TRBJ1-1, with 8 bases fitting TRBD1. This CDR3 has 14 amino acids. CDR1 and CDR2 (germline): SGHTA, FQGTGA. The ends lost 4 bases at V and 1 base at J; junction bases unmatched: 2. The CDR3 coding sequence is TGTGCCAGCAGCTCTCAGGGGGCGAACACTGAAGCTTTCTTT. Its translation: CASSSQGANTEAFF.

The chain uses TRBV7-3 and TRBJ2-5; TRBD2 agrees at 10 bases. Germline V gene lookup returns CDR1 SGHTA and CDR2 FQGTGA. The CDR3 is 15 amino acids. J gave up 4 bases and V 4 bases, and 6 bases lay outside the gene matches. The CDR3 nucleotides read TGTGCCAGCAGCTCCCACAGCGGGGGGGCAGAGACCCAGTACTTC. Translation gives CASSSHSGGAETQYF.

V is TRBV27 and J is TRBJ1-5, with a weak D call TRBD1 (6 bases). CDR1 is MNHEY, CDR2 SMNVEV, per germline (reference sequence). The CDR3 extends over 14 amino acids. Trimming shortened V by 3 bases and J by 4 bases, and 10 bases separated the two germline ends. The CDR3, as DNA: TGTGCCAGCAGTTTCCGCCAGGGGAATCAGCCCCAGCATTTT. Residues: CASSFRQGNQPQHF.

The chain couples TRBV5-1 to TRBJ2-7; 8 positions agree with TRBD1. V lost 1 base to trimming and J lost 6 bases; unmatched junction nucleotides: 6. This CDR3 is 14 amino acids long. Germline assignment: CDR1 SGHRS and CDR2 YFSETQ. CDR3 bases: TGCGCCAGCAGCTTGAACAGGGGGTTTGTCGAGCAGTACTTC. As protein: CASSLNRGFVEQYF.

Comments on this clone: At one end the junction does not follow the germline gene, possibly because of a read error. V gene TRBV7-7 combines with J gene TRBJ2-1; 14 positions match TRBD2. The CDR3 is made up of 15 amino acids. Germline V gives CDR1 SSHAT, CDR2 FNYEAQ (reference sequence). The CDR3 region is CASSRGLAGVNEQFF. The CDR3 DNA sequence: TGTGCTAGCAGCCGGGGACTAGCGGGAGTGAATGAGCAGTTCTTC.

This clone was found once. This chain uses TRBV2 with TRBJ2-1; 8 nucleotides agree with TRBD1. The J segment lost 1 base and the V segment lost 7 bases, leaving 6 bases of the junction unmatched. CDR1 is SNHLY, CDR2 FYNNEI, per germline. This CDR3 spans 15 amino acids. CDR3 DNA: TGTGCCAGCAAAGGACAGGGAAATTCCTACAATGAGCAGTTCTTC. It specifies CASKGQGNSYNEQFF.